This TCR beta chain emerged from a study of early T cells in non-severe SARS-CoV-2 infection. Overall study: The input, bulk RNA from unsorted whole blood, was sequenced, and chains were unpaired.

The CDR3 extends over 13 amino acids. V was shortened by 1 base and J by 5 bases, with 8 bases between the two germline ends. Germline V gene sequence: CDR1 MGHRA, CDR2 YSYEKL. This clonotype came up a few times. Each CDR3 protein is one row after TCRdb ran MiXCR on the 5' RACE reads. The sample has approximately 50,000 distinct CDR3 sequences, approximately 12% seen once; the top ten hold more than 1.1%. The chain combines TRBV4-1 with TRBJ1-1; D is perhaps TRBD1 (5 bases). Material for sequencing was whole blood. This TCR derives from an adult who was a healthcare worker with PCR-confirmed SARS-CoV-2 infection or an uninfected control (not recorded which). The DNA of the CDR3 is TGCGCCAGCAGCCAAGGGGGGTATACTGAAGCTTTCTTT. Encoded protein: CASSQGGYTEAFF.